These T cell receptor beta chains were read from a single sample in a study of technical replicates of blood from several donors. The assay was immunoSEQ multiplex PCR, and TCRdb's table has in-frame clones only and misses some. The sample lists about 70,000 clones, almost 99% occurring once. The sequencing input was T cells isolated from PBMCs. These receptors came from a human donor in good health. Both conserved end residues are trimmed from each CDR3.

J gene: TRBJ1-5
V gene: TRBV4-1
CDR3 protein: ASSQEWAQASNQPQH

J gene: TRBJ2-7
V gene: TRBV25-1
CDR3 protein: ASSETRQQTYEQY

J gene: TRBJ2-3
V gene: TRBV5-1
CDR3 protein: ASSLDGSGTDTQY

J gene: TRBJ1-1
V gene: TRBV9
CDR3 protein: ASSGTGVTEAF

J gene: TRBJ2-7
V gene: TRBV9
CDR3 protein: ASTRGQGAREQY

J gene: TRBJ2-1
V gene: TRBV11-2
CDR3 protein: ASSFKLSGSVDNEQF

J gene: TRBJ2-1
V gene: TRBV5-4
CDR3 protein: ASSSPNNEQF

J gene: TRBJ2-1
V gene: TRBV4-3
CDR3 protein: ASSHIRGADWEQF

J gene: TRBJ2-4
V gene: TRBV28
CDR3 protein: ASSLDWAKNIQY

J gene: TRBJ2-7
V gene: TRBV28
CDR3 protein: ASSMGLASEQY

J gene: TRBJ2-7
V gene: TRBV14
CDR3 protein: ASSSTVYEQY

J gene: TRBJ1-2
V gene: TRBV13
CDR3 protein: ASSLGTAYGYT

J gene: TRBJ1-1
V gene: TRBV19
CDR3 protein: ASSPRGVGNTEAF

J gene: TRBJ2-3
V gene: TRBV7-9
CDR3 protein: ASSPRAYSPSTDTQY

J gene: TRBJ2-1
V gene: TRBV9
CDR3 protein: ASSVVAGVGEQF

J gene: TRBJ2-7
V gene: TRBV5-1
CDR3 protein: ASSLLGHLEQY

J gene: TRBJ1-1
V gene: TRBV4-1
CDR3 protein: ASSQVGQGLFE

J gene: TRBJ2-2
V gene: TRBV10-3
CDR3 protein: AISEEASGLTGELF

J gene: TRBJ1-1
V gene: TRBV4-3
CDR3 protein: ASSQPGFAEAF

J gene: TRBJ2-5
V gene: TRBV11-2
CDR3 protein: ASSFTQGQETQY

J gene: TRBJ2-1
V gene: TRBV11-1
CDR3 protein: ASSVMSTSHEQF

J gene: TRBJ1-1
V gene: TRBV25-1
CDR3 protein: ASSDGHTKNTEAF

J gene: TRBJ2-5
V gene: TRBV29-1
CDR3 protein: SVSQGVWETQY

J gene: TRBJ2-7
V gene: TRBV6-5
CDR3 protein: ASTYRQGPYEQY

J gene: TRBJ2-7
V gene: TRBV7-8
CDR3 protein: ASSLYDRVVNEQY

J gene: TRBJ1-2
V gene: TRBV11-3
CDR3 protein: ASSRDRVDGYT

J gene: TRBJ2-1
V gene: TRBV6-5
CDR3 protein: ACRRGSGDEQF

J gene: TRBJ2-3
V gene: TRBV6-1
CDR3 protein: ASRPTTDTQY

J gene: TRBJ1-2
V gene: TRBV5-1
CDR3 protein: ASSLEFEGEGDGYT

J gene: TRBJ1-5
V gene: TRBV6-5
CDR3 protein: ASSSARLSNQPQH

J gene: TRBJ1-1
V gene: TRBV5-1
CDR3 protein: ASSFPDGGMNTEAF

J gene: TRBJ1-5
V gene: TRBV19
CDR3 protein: ASSIMGQGKHQPQH

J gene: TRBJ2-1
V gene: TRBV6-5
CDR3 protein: ASSYGVRASEQF

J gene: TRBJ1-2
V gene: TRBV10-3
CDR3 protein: AISESGQGDYGYT

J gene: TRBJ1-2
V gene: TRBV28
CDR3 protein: ASSYTNYGYT

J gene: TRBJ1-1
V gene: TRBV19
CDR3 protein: ASSIGAGNTEAF